The rows below give T cell receptor beta chains drawn from one sample of a study of naive and memory T cell subsets. Using its own MiXCR run on the UMI-ligation and nested PCR reads, TCRdb lists one record per CDR3 protein. The sample has 130,000 to 150,000 distinct CDR3 sequences, about 17% seen once. Material: naive CD4+ T cells from blood. The receptors were sampled from a human donor in good health. CDR3s include the opening cysteine and the closing phenylalanine or tryptophan. Each record gives: V gene, D gene, CDR3 length, J gene, clone size, CDR3 protein, CDR3 DNA. A D gene is named only where the DNA matches it firmly. Clone size is not always given. Where it is, it says once, few, many or a class for expanded clones.

TRBV20-1	-	14	TRBJ2-2	few	CSANSLAWPEELFF	TGCAGTGCTAATTCCCTAGCCTGGCCGGAGGAGCTGTTTTTT
TRBV14	-	17	TRBJ2-1	few	CASSRSGDSRSYNEQFF	TGTGCCAGCAGCCGGTCCGGGGATTCGAGGTCCTACAATGAGCAGTTCTTC
TRBV27	-	14	TRBJ2-4	few	CASSLLRAKNIQYF	TGTGCCAGCAGTTTGTTGCGGGCCAAAAACATTCAGTACTTC
TRBV7-2	TRBD2	18	TRBJ2-7	-	CASSPTGTSGAPTLEQYF	TGTGCCAGCAGTCCCACCGGGACTAGCGGGGCCCCCACCCTCGAGCAGTACTTC
TRBV15	-	16	TRBJ2-2	few	CATSRGGGQYTGELFF	TGTGCCACCAGCAGAGGGGGGGGACAGTACACCGGGGAGCTGTTTTTT
TRBV30	TRBD1	13	TRBJ1-1	few	CAWSAGQGTEAFF	TGTGCCTGGAGTGCGGGACAGGGGACTGAAGCTTTCTTT
TRBV10-3	-	15	TRBJ1-1	-	CAISGQELRITEAFF	TGTGCCATCAGTGGACAGGAGTTACGGATCACTGAAGCTTTCTTT
TRBV5-6	TRBD2	15	TRBJ2-1	-	CASSSSGTPYNEQFF	TGTGCCAGCAGCTCCAGCGGGACCCCCTACAATGAGCAGTTCTTC
TRBV19	-	16	TRBJ2-1	-	CASSIDRGSSYNEQFF	TGTGCCAGTAGTATCGATCGCGGGTCCTCCTACAATGAGCAGTTCTTC
TRBV30	-	13	TRBJ1-6	-	CAWSVYGESPLHF	TGTGCCTGGAGTGTCTACGGGGAGTCACCCCTCCACTTT
TRBV9	TRBD1	15	TRBJ1-2	-	CASSVDAARGYGYTF	TGTGCCAGCAGCGTAGACGCGGCCAGGGGGTATGGCTACACCTTC
TRBV6-6	TRBD1	18	TRBJ1-5	-	CASSFRTGGASVNQPQHF	TGTGCCAGCAGTTTCCGGACAGGGGGCGCTTCCGTCAATCAGCCCCAGCATTTT
TRBV28	-	15	TRBJ1-6	few	CASSPGTESNSPLHF	TGTGCCAGCAGCCCCGGGACGGAAAGTAATTCACCCCTCCACTTT